The clone carrying this T cell receptor (beta chain) has a handful of counts. The sample originates from a study of T-cell memory formation after mild COVID-19. TCRdb recomputed calls from the 5' RACE reads with MiXCR, one row per CDR3 protein. The sample lists some 64,000 distinct CDR3 sequences, 9.3% seen once, with around 1.2% in the top ten. The germline V gene encodes CDR1 DFQATT and CDR2 SNEGSKA (reference sequence). This CDR3 is built from 16 residues. Trimming took 0 bases from V and 6 from J; bases not matched to a gene: 12. Sequencing was performed on PBMCs or a T cell subset sorted from them (not recorded which). The chain joins TRBV20-1 to TRBJ2-5; TRBD2 matches at 8 bases. The sequence was obtained from a man aged 18 to 30 who had mild COVID-19 (a few samples of this study predate the infection). Cell type and time point are not known. The CDR3 loop reads CSARDRIWLAGQTQYF. CDR3 DNA sequence: TGCAGTGCTAGAGATCGAATATGGCTAGCGGGTCAGACCCAGTACTTC.